This is a list of T cell receptor beta chains from one sample in a study of blood T cell repertoires in COVID-19. Libraries were prepared by immunoSEQ multiplex PCR; TCRdb keeps only in-frame clonotypes and omits some of them. The repertoire consists of under 200,000 clones, with roughly 88% occurring once and the leading ten covering less than 8%. Sequenced material: PBMCs or T cells enriched from blood (not recorded which). The receptors originated from a woman aged 50 to 60 who had recovered from COVID-19. CDR3s include the opening cysteine and the closing phenylalanine or tryptophan.

v_call: TRBV6-5
cdr3_aa: CASSYGTGINQPQHF

v_call: TRBV4-1
cdr3_aa: CASSQDGGQGTTNEKLFF

v_call: TRBV28
cdr3_aa: CASSRDSVSGANVLTF

v_call: TRBV18
cdr3_aa: CASSPLDTNTGELFF

v_call: TRBV7-8
cdr3_aa: CASSFQGYEKLFF

v_call: TRBV7-2
cdr3_aa: CASSPNRGQNTEAFF

v_call: TRBV11-2
cdr3_aa: CASSPALSGGADEQYF

v_call: TRBV6-5
cdr3_aa: CASSYSRVSSGNTIYF

v_call: TRBV12-5
cdr3_aa: CASGLTGAGNTIYF

v_call: TRBV4-3
cdr3_aa: CASSPDRQGDYGYTF

v_call: TRBV21-1
cdr3_aa: CASSHRLGTSGGLDTQYF

v_call: TRBV5-4
cdr3_aa: CASSLGRDRVTSYGYTF

v_call: TRBV11-2
cdr3_aa: CASSLDRGFDQPQHF

v_call: TRBV5-4
cdr3_aa: CASSLVRGQGGTEAFF

v_call: TRBV10-3
cdr3_aa: CAISEQGGVDEQYF

v_call: TRBV9
cdr3_aa: CASSVGGGFYNEQFF

v_call: TRBV9
cdr3_aa: CASSVAWGGEQYF

v_call: TRBV7-3
cdr3_aa: CASSIRPGTMEYF

v_call: TRBV14
cdr3_aa: CASSQGSGDAGELFF

v_call: TRBV30
cdr3_aa: CAWKLGPDTEAFF

v_call: TRBV7-2
cdr3_aa: CASSLASREGTQYF

v_call: TRBV7-2
cdr3_aa: CASSLGGGGNQPQHF

v_call: TRBV6-2/TRBV6-3
cdr3_aa: CASSYQGHLSGNTIYF

v_call: TRBV5-4
cdr3_aa: CASSGRPRGYTF

v_call: TRBV6-2/TRBV6-3
cdr3_aa: CASSYADRNNSPLHF

v_call: TRBV7-9
cdr3_aa: CASSPDRVRTEAFF

v_call: TRBV9
cdr3_aa: CASSVGGREKLFF

v_call: TRBV7-2
cdr3_aa: CASSSGTSGGAFRDTQYF

v_call: TRBV7-9
cdr3_aa: CASSLVGQGHNEQFF

v_call: TRBV7-2
cdr3_aa: CASSPQGGTEAFF

v_call: TRBV7-6
cdr3_aa: CASSFNGDSPLHF

v_call: TRBV25-1
cdr3_aa: CASSEAGGWHNEQFF

v_call: TRBV7-9
cdr3_aa: CASSLFRSGGNQPQHF

v_call: TRBV27
cdr3_aa: CASTTGAGEQYF

v_call: TRBV6-5
cdr3_aa: CASNTGGGSYGYTF

v_call: TRBV6-2/TRBV6-3
cdr3_aa: CASSYSMGQGLGQPQHF

v_call: TRBV5-8
cdr3_aa: CASSIRDRGTEAFF

v_call: TRBV11-2
cdr3_aa: CASSLGGTAYGYTF

v_call: TRBV3-1/TRBV3-2
cdr3_aa: CASSQGTGGNEQYF

v_call: TRBV24-1
cdr3_aa: CATSDVTGRKETQYF

v_call: TRBV6-2/TRBV6-3
cdr3_aa: CASSTDSPYEQYF

v_call: TRBV6-5
cdr3_aa: CASTTRGVSGNTIYF

v_call: TRBV4-2
cdr3_aa: CASSPTGISSLGSGNTIYF

v_call: TRBV11-1
cdr3_aa: CASSQTGPEGYTF